These 17 T cell receptor beta chains were sequenced from one sample in a study of T cell changes during pregnancy in multiple sclerosis. Here immunoSEQ multiplex PCR was the method, and the copy in TCRdb shows in-frame clones only, minus some. The profile covers about 76,000 clones, with 93% appearing a single time and around 2.3% taken by the ten largest. The input for sequencing was peripheral blood, taken in the second trimester of pregnancy. These receptors were collected from a female donor with multiple sclerosis, enrolled in a pregnancy study.

The V and J genes are TRBV9 and TRBJ2-1; perhaps TRBD1 as D (6 bases). Germline V gene lookup returns CDR1 SGDLS and CDR2 YYNGEE. The CDR3 loop spans 11 amino acids. Deletions cut 8 bases from V and 9 bases from J, with 12 bases between. The CDR3 reads CASGQGGEQFF. The DNA of the CDR3 is TGTGCCAGTGGCCAAGGGGGTGAGCAGTTCTTC.

The rearrangement links TRBV5-4 to TRBJ1-2, with D perhaps TRBD1 (5 bases). The CDR3 totals 16 residues. V was cut by 6 bases and J by 0 bases, with 18 bases left in between. Germline loops: CDR1 SGHNT, CDR2 YYREEE (reference sequence). The CDR3 sequence is CASTLGAGGANYGYTF. In DNA form, the CDR3 reads TGTGCCAGCACCTTAGGGGCAGGTGGAGCTAACTATGGCTACACCTTC.

V gene TRBV7-2 combines with J gene TRBJ2-5, with D possibly matching TRBD1 (6 bases). CDR3 length equals 15 residues. Germline CDR1 reads SGHTA; CDR2 reads FQGNSA. V was clipped by 5 bases and J by 5 bases, with 18 bases between them. CDR3 in DNA: TGTGCCAGCAGCCGGGACACTCGGGCCAGGGAGACCCAGTACTTC. It yields the protein CASSRDTRARETQYF.

The chain is built from TRBV7-9 and TRBJ2-7, with D possibly being TRBD2 (5 bases). This CDR3 has 14 residues. V gave up 4 bases and J gave up 3 bases, with 13 bases separating them. Germline V lookup: CDR1 SEHNR, CDR2 FQNEAQ (reference sequence). The CDR3 nucleotides read TGTGCCAGCAGCTCGGACTCAACCCTCTACGAGCAGTACTTC. It translates to CASSSDSTLYEQYF. Full variable domain (rest looked up from reference TRBV7-9 and TRBJ2-7): DTGVSQNPRHKITKRGQNVTFRCDPISEHNRLYWYRQTLGQGPEFLTYFQNEAQLEKSRLLSDRFSAERPKGSFSTLEIQRTEQGDSAMYLCASSSDSTLYEQYFGPGTRLTVT.

V is TRBV11-2 and J is TRBJ2-3; D might be TRBD2 (6 bases). The length of the CDR3 is 14 residues. V was trimmed by 5 bases and J by 2 bases, leaving 11 bases between them. Germline CDR1 SGHAT, CDR2 FQNNGV. CDR3 DNA: TGTGCCAGCAGCCCGGGGACTTTCACAGATACGCAGTATTTT. It specifies CASSPGTFTDTQYF.

Details on this clone: At one end, the junction sequence differs from germline, possibly due to a read error. The rearrangement uses TRBV2 and TRBJ1-1, with D unclear. CDR3 size: 13 residues. The V gene's germline CDR1 is SNHLY and CDR2 FYNNEI. This CDR3 is CASSQAPDTEAFF. CDR3 nucleotides: TGTGCCAGCAGTCAAGCCCCCGACACTGAAGCTTTCTTT.

The chain joins TRBV6-5 to TRBJ2-3; D possibly corresponds to TRBD1 (5 bases). The germline V and J ends were trimmed by 11 bases and 5 bases, with 14 bases remaining between them. Looked up from germline, CDR1 is MNHEY and CDR2 is SVGAGI. The CDR3 contains 12 residues. DNA of the CDR3: TGTGCCTCCGGCAAGGGGCGAGATACGCAGTATTTT. Its protein is CASGKGRDTQYF.

V usage is TRBV28 and J usage is TRBJ2-5; tentatively, D is TRBD2 (6 bases). The germline gives CDR1 MDHEN, CDR2 SYDVKM. Trimming stripped 3 bases from V and 6 bases from J, with 17 bases between. The CDR3 is made up of 15 amino acids. The CDR3 sequence: CASSFLSGGRQTQYF. CDR3 coding DNA: TGTGCCAGCAGTTTTTTATCCGGAGGGCGGCAGACCCAGTACTTC.

V is TRBV6-6 and J is TRBJ2-1, with 7 bases that match TRBD1. The junction had 1 base not matched to a gene; V was cut back by 2 bases and J by 0 bases. Per the germline V gene, CDR1 is MNHNY and CDR2 is SVGAGI (reference sequence). CDR3 length: 15 amino acids. DNA for the CDR3: TGTGCCAGCAGTTACCCAGGGGGCTCCTACAATGAGCAGTTCTTC. Amino acids: CASSYPGGSYNEQFF.

This chain links TRBV27 with TRBJ2-1, with D uncertain. The CDR3 spans 13 residues. The V and J ends lost 2 bases and 5 bases respectively, with 7 bases between them. Germline CDR1 MNHEY, CDR2 SMNVEV (reference sequence). The CDR3 bases are TGTGCCAGCAGTTTAGGAGCAAACAATGAGCAGTTCTTC. Encoded protein: CASSLGANNEQFF.

V gene TRBV21-1 combines with J gene TRBJ1-5; the D call of TRBD1 is as the table states it, not checked on the DNA. TRBV21-1 is shown as a pseudogene. This CDR3 has 17 residues. In DNA, the CDR3 is TGTGCCAGCAGCAAAGAGGACAGGGGGTCCGAAAATCAGCCCCAGCATTTT. This sequence encodes CASSKEDRGSENQPQHF.

The chain employs TRBV2 and TRBJ2-7, with D possibly TRBD1 on 6 matching bases. The CDR3 has 16 amino acids. CDR1 SNHLY and CDR2 FYNNEI come from the germline V gene. Trimming shortened V by 2 bases and J by 3 bases, and 17 bases separated the two germline ends. The CDR3 region has the DNA TGTGCCAGCAGTGAACCCCCCACAGGGTGGGTCTACGAGCAGTACTTC. Protein sequence: CASSEPPTGWVYEQYF.

This sequence joins TRBV7-9 and TRBJ2-1; D not resolved. The V end was cut by 7 bases, the J end by 8 bases, with 15 bases between. CDR3 length: 13 residues. The germline V gene encodes CDR1 SEHNR and CDR2 FQNEAQ (reference sequence). The CDR3 DNA is TGTGCCAGCACCCTACTCCCCGGAGATGAGCAGTTCTTC. It translates to CASTLLPGDEQFF.

The rearrangement links TRBV4-1 to TRBJ1-4, with a possible D match to TRBD1 (5 bases). The CDR3 has 14 residues. Germline CDR1 is MGHRA and CDR2 is YSYEKL. V lost 2 bases to trimming and J lost 8 bases, with 12 bases between them. The CDR3 is CASSQSREGEKLFF. The CDR3 coding sequence is TGCGCCAGCAGCCAAAGCAGGGAGGGGGAAAAACTGTTTTTT.

V usage is TRBV6-5 and J usage is TRBJ2-1, with 11 nucleotides matching TRBD2. V lost 6 bases and J lost 9; bases outside the gene matches: 7. This CDR3 spans 14 amino acids. Per germline, CDR1 MNHEY and CDR2 SVGAGI. In DNA form, the CDR3 reads TGTGCCAGCAGATTAGCGGGAGGGCCCGGTGAGCAGTTCTTC. It translates to CASRLAGGPGEQFF.

This chain uses TRBV5-1 with TRBJ1-2, with 9 bases lining up with TRBD1. The CDR3 loop spans 18 amino acids. The trim removed 4 bases at V and 8 bases at J, leaving 21 bases unmatched. Per the germline V gene, CDR1 is SGHRS and CDR2 is YFSETQ. The CDR3 loop is CASSHGTGRTTSLGGYTF. As DNA, the CDR3 is TGCGCCAGCAGCCACGGGACAGGGAGGACGACATCTCTGGGCGGCTACACCTTC. The variable domain in full, with the rest retrieved from reference TRBV5-1 and TRBJ1-2, is KAGVTQTPRYLIKTRGQQVTLSCSPISGHRSVSWYQQTPGQGLQFLFEYFSETQRNKGNFPGRFSGRQFSNSRSEMNVSTLELGDSALYLCASSHGTGRTTSLGGYTFGSGTRLTVV.

The chain employs TRBV4-1 and TRBJ2-7; D remains ambiguous. With 0 bases removed from V and 3 bases from J, the gap between germline ends came to 15 bases. The CDR3 contains 16 residues. Per the germline V gene, CDR1 is MGHRA and CDR2 is YSYEKL. Here the CDR3 reads CASSQDPDSSDYEQYF. The CDR3 DNA reads as TGCGCCAGCAGCCAAGATCCAGACTCTTCAGACTACGAGCAGTACTTC.